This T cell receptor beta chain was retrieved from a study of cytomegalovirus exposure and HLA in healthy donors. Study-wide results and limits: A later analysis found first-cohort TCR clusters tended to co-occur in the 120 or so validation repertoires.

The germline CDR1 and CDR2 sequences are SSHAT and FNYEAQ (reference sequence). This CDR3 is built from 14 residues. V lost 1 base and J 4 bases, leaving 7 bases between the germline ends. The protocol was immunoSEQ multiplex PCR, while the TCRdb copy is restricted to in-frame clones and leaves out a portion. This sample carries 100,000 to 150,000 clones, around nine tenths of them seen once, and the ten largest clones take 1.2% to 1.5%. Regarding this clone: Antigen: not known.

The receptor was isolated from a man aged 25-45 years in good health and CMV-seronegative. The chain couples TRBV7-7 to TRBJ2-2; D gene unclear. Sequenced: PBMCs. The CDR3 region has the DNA TGTGCCAGCAGCTTAGTAGATGGCACCGGGGAGCTGTTTTTT. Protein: CASSLVDGTGELFF.